What follows are 10 T cell receptor beta chains derived from one specimen sequenced in a study of blood T cells in healthy people across ages. PCR was performed a second time for roughly 7 to 12 cycles using a sample-barcoded 5' primer and a J-beta primer mix. TCRdb re-called the 5' RACE reads with MiXCR, one entry per CDR3 protein. The data hold around 2 million distinct CDR3 sequences, with about two fifths observed a single time. Sequencing was performed on blood. These receptors all stem from a human donor in good health.

The table lists this clonotype with a few counts. The V and J genes are TRBV5-1 and TRBJ1-1; 7 bases are shared with TRBD1. In germline, CDR1 is SGHRS, CDR2 YFSETQ. The length of the CDR3 is 15 residues. J lost 1 base, V lost 1 base, and 4 bases had no gene match. The CDR3: CASSLRGQTNTEAFF. CDR3 in DNA: TGCGCCAGCAGCTTGCGGGGACAGACGAACACTGAAGCTTTCTTT.

The chain employs TRBV9 and TRBJ2-1, with D hard to call. The V gene lost 0 bases and the J gene lost 10 bases, with 11 bases spanning the gap. Germline V gene data show CDR1 as SGDLS and CDR2 as YYNGEE. The CDR3 consists of 13 residues. CDR3 sequence (DNA): TGTGCCAGCAGCGTAGGGGGAACCGGAGAGCAGTTCTTC. Translating it yields CASSVGGTGEQFF.

The sample holds a few counts of this clonotype. In DNA form, the CDR3 reads TGTGCCATCAGTGAGTTGTGGGGCAGTTCCATCTCTGGGGCCAACGTCCTGACTTTC. Translating gives CAISELWGSSISGANVLTF. The V call is TRBV10-3, the J call TRBJ2-6; maybe TRBD1 (5 bases). The CDR3 runs 19 residues. Trimming cost V 1 base and J 0 bases, with 16 bases left between them. From germline, CDR1 is ENHRY and CDR2 SYGVKD.

Of note for this clonotype: Given a far larger clone just one base away, this is likely a sequencing read error. The chain carries TRBV28 and TRBJ2-1; no clear D gene. Trimming took off 7 bases at V and 0 bases at J, with 1 base between the two ends. Germline V gene data show CDR1 as MDHEN and CDR2 as SYDVKM. The CDR3 totals 11 residues. CDR3 in amino acids: CASISYNEQFF. The CDR3 DNA is TGTGCCAGCATCTCCTACAATGAGCAGTTCTTC.

This clonotype came up a few times. The chain combines TRBV7-2 with TRBJ2-4; D not certain. The end of the DNA fits TRBJ2-7 better, so the J call may be wrong. Germline V gives CDR1 SGHTA, CDR2 FQGNSA. This CDR3 comprises 15 residues. The DNA of the CDR3 is TGTGCCAGCGCCCAATCTTCAACGGGCGCTTACGAGCAGTACTTC. This sequence encodes CASAQSSTGAYEQYF.

This clonotype was seen more than once but under ten times. V gene TRBV29-1 combines with J gene TRBJ1-2; D call uncertain. V lost 4 bases, J lost 6 bases, and 12 bases lay in between. The CDR3 has 12 residues. Germline values: CDR1 SQVTM, CDR2 ANQGSEA. CDR3 in DNA: TGCAGCGTTGGGTCCTTTGGTGATGGCTACACCTTC. This codes for CSVGSFGDGYTF.

This clonotype has just a few counts. This chain joins TRBV2 and TRBJ2-7, with D uncertain. The V gene lost 5 bases and the J gene lost 2 bases, with 13 bases spanning the gap. The CDR3 runs to 14 residues. The germline CDR1 and CDR2 sequences are SNHLY and FYNNEI. CDR3 protein: CASSRTRTPYEQYF. The CDR3 DNA sequence: TGTGCCAGCAGTCGGACCCGGACCCCCTACGAGCAGTACTTC.

A few counts support this clonotype. Relative to the germline gene, one junction end is altered; a read error may explain this. The V and J genes are TRBV11-2 and TRBJ2-4; 7 bases map to TRBD1. Germline V gene data show CDR1 as SGHAT and CDR2 as FQNNGV. The CDR3 is 15 residues long. The CDR3 loop is CASSPPGTAQNIQYF. The CDR3 DNA sequence: TGTGCCAGTAGCCCCCCCGGGACAGCCCAAAACATTCAGTACTTC.

The V gene is TRBV6-1, the J gene TRBJ1-2, with TRBD1 identical over 11 bases. The CDR3 runs to 13 residues. The germline CDR1 and CDR2 sequences are MNHNS and SASEGT. Trimming cost V 7 bases and J 7 bases; bases outside gene matches: 5. The CDR3 here is CASKSDRGPGYTF. The DNA of the CDR3 is TGTGCCAGCAAGTCGGACAGGGGGCCTGGCTACACCTTC.

With respect to this clonotype: This may be a read error: a much more frequent sequence differs by one nucleotide. V is TRBV4-3 and J is TRBJ2-4; perhaps TRBD2 as D (5 bases). CDR1 is LGHNA, CDR2 YSLEER, per germline. The CDR3 covers 15 residues. The ends were cut back, 0 bases at V and 6 bases at J, with 12 bases in the middle. This chain's CDR3 is CASSQDRGKPNIQYF. DNA of the CDR3: TGCGCCAGCAGCCAAGACCGGGGTAAACCAAACATTCAGTACTTC.